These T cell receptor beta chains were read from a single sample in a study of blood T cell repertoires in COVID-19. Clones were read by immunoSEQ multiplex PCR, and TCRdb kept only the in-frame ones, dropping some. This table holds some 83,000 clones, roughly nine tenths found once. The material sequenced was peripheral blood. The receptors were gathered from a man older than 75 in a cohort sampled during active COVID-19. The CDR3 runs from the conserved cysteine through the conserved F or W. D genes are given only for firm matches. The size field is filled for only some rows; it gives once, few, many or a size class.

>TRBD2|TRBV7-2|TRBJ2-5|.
TGTGCCAGCAGCTTAGTCGGCGGGACTAGCGGGGGGGCTCGAGAGACCCAGTACTTC
CASSLVGGTSGGARETQYF
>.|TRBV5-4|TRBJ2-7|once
TGTGCCAGCAGCCCGCCCGGAGTTCGACAGGCCGGATACGAGCAGTACTTC
CASSPPGVRQAGYEQYF
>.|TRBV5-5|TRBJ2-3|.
TGTGCCAGCAGCTTGGACTACCTCACAGATACGCAGTATTTT
CASSLDYLTDTQYF
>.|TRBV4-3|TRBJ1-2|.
TGCGCCAGCAGCCAAGATTGGCAGGGAAGTGGCTACACCTTC
CASSQDWQGSGYTF
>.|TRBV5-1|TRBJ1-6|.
TGCGCCAGCAGCTTGGGCGGGTTAGGGTCACCCCTCCACTTT
CASSLGGLGSPLHF
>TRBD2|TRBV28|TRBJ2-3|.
TGTGCCAGCAGTCATAGCGGGGTCAGCACAGATACGCAGTATTTT
CASSHSGVSTDTQYF
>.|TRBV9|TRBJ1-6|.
TGTGCCAGCAGCGTAGGAGGCAGACAGAATTCACCCCTCCACTTT
CASSVGGRQNSPLHF
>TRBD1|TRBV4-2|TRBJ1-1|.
TGTGCCAGCAGCCAAGCAATTCAGGGGGCAATGAACACTGAAGCTTTCTTT
CASSQAIQGAMNTEAFF
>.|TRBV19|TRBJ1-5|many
TGTGCCAGTACCTATCAGGGGAACAATCAGCCCCAGCATTTT
CASTYQGNNQPQHF
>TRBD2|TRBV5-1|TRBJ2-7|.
TGCGCCAGCAGCTTGACGTCCCCGGGGGGGGTCTACGAGCAGTACTTC
CASSLTSPGGVYEQYF
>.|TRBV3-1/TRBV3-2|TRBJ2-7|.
TGTGCCAGCAGCCAAGTTCGTCGGGACACCGTTGAAAACTACGAGCAGTACTTC
CASSQVRRDTVENYEQYF
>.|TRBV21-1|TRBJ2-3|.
TGTGCCAGCAGTAACAAACGGACTAGCGGGGGCCCAGATACGCAGTATTTT
CASSNKRTSGGPDTQYF
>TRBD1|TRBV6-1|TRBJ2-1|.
TGTGCCAGCAGTGAATGGGACAGGGGAGTTCATGAGCAGTTCTTC
CASSEWDRGVHEQFF
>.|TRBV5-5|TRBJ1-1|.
TGTGCCAGCAGCTTTCTGGGGCGAGACACTGAAGCTTTCTTT
CASSFLGRDTEAFF
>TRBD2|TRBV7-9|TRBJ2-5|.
TGTGCCAGCAGCTTAATGGCGGGGGGACAAGAGACCCAGTACTTC
CASSLMAGGQETQYF
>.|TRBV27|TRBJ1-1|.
TGTGCCAGCAGTTTCGGACAGAACACTGAAGCTTTCTTT
CASSFGQNTEAFF
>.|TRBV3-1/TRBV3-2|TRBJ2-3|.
TGTGCCAGCAGCCCGGGCACAGATACGCAGTATTTT
CASSPGTDTQYF
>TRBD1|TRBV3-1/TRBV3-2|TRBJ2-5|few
TGTGCCAGCAGCCGAGGGACAGTAGTGGAGACCCAGTACTTC
CASSRGTVVETQYF
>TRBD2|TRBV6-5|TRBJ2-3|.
TGTGCCAGCAGCCCACTGGCGGGGGGCGGGGATACGCAGTATTTT
CASSPLAGGGDTQYF
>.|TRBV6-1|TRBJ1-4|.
TGTGCCAGCAGTGAAATTAGGGGGTCAGGTGAAAAACTGTTTTTT
CASSEIRGSGEKLFF
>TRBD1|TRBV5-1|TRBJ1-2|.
TGCGCCAGCAGCTTGGAGCAAGGGGGCATCGACTATGGCTACACCTTC
CASSLEQGGIDYGYTF
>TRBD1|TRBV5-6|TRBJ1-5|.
TGTGCCAGCAGCTTGAGTTACAGACAGGGGAATCAGCCCCAGCATTTT
CASSLSYRQGNQPQHF
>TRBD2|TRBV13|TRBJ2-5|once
TGTGCCAGCAGTCCCTCGGGGGGAGAGACCCAGTACTTC
CASSPSGGETQYF
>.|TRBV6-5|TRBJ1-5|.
TGTGCCAGCAGGGGACCGGGGGTGAGGCAGCCCCAGCATTTT
CASRGPGVRQPQHF
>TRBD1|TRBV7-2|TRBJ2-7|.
TGTGCCAGCAGCTTATTAGGGACAGGGGCCTACGAGCAGTACTTC
CASSLLGTGAYEQYF